The following is a T cell receptor (beta chain) sequence with its context. The sample originates from a study of CD8+ T cells in alopecia areata. cDNA prepared by RNA extraction and subsequent reverse transcription served as the template for sequencing. This table comes from immunoSEQ multiplex PCR, and its TCRdb copy is limited to in-frame clones, with some not included. Of some 42,000 clones listed, roughly 92% are singletons. The V segment lost 0 bases and the J segment 4 bases; nucleotides outside the gene matches: 6. Germline V gene lookup returns CDR1 SGDLS and CDR2 YYNGEE. This CDR3 region has 18 residues. Indicated treatment: oral pan-JAK inhibitor, 5-10 mg twice daily.

The specimen comprised CD8+ T cells sorted from blood, sampled at week 24, from a patient treated with tofacitinib. The chain is built from TRBV9 and TRBJ2-2; 13 bases fit TRBD2. The receptor's source is a human donor with alopecia areata. Written as DNA, the CDR3 is TGTGCCAGCAGCGTAGCTCAACTAGCGGGGGGGACCACCGGGGAGCTGTTTTTT. Translating gives CASSVAQLAGGTTGELFF.